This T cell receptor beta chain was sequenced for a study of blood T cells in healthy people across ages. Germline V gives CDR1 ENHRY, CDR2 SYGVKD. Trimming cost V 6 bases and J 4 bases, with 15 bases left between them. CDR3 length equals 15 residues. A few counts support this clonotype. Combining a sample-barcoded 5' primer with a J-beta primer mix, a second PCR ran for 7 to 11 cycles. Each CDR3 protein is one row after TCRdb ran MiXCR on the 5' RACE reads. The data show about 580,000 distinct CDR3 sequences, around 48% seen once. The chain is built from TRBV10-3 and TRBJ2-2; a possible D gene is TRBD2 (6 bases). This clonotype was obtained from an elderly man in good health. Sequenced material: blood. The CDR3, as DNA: TGTGCCATCAGAGGGGACTCCCCGGGCACCGGGGAGCTGTTTTTT. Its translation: CAIRGDSPGTGELFF.